A single sample gave rise to the 10 T cell receptor beta chains below, sequenced in a study of blood T cell repertoires in COVID-19. Repertoires were generated with immunoSEQ multiplex PCR, while TCRdb's copy carries only in-frame clones and drops some. The sample lists about 150,000 clones; under 85% were seen once. What was sequenced was peripheral blood. These TCRs come from a woman of 80 years or more with acute or convalescent COVID-19.

The sample holds a few counts of this clone. This chain uses TRBV5-1 with TRBJ1-4; unclear D gene. Trimming removed 0 bases at V and 5 bases at J, with 11 bases between. The V gene's germline CDR1 is SGHRS and CDR2 YFSETQ. This CDR3 spans 15 amino acids. This chain's CDR3 is CASSLGGAVNEKLFF. The DNA of the CDR3 is TGCGCCAGCAGCTTGGGTGGAGCAGTAAATGAAAAACTGTTTTTT.

CDR3 loop: CASSTGDSPKGTEAFF. The CDR3 DNA sequence: TGTGCCAGTAGTACCGGGGACAGCCCAAAGGGCACTGAAGCTTTCTTT. The chain has TRBV19 and TRBJ1-1; TRBD1 matches at 7 bases. Germline assignment: CDR1 LNHDA and CDR2 SQIVND (reference sequence). There are 16 residues in the CDR3. V lost 4 bases and J lost 4; bases outside the gene matches: 12. Full variable domain (missing parts from reference TRBV19 and TRBJ1-1): DGGITQSPKYLFRKEGQNVTLSCEQNLNHDAMYWYRQDPGQGLRLIYYSQIVNDFQKGDIAEGYSVSREKKESFPLTVTSAQKNPTAFYLCASSTGDSPKGTEAFFGQGTRLTVV.

J is TRBJ2-7 and V is TRBV20-1, with a weak D call TRBD2 (6 bases). CDR1 is DFQATT, CDR2 SNEGSKA, per germline (reference sequence). V lost 4 bases, J lost 8 bases, and 12 bases lay in between. CDR3 length: 11 amino acids. CDR3 nucleotides: TGCAGTGCTACCCGGGAGCTTAAGCAGTACTTC. This gives the protein CSATRELKQYF.

The chain has TRBV19 and TRBJ1-5; D gene ambiguous. The ends were cut back, 5 bases at V and 6 bases at J, with 17 bases in the middle. The CDR3 is 15 residues long. Germline V gene lookup returns CDR1 LNHDA and CDR2 SQIVND (reference sequence). This chain's CDR3 is CASSGPFGDSQPQHF. The CDR3 region has the DNA TGTGCCAGTAGTGGGCCATTCGGTGATTCTCAGCCCCAGCATTTT.

V is TRBV7-6 and J is TRBJ2-5; D remains unclear. Trimming shortened V by 0 bases and J by 2 bases, and 10 bases separated the two germline ends. Per germline, CDR1 SGHVS and CDR2 FNYEAQ. The CDR3 sequence is 15 residues long. CDR3 residues: CASSLAGSQQETQYF. The CDR3 DNA follows: TGTGCCAGCAGCTTAGCGGGTAGCCAACAAGAGACCCAGTACTTC. Together with reference TRBV7-6 and TRBJ2-5, the CDR3 gives the full variable domain: GAGVSQSPRYKVTKRGQDVALRCDPISGHVSLYWYRQALGQGPEFLTYFNYEAQQDKSGLPNDRFSAERPEGSISTLTIQRTEQRDSAMYRCASSLAGSQQETQYFGPGTRLLVL.

V and J are TRBV19 and TRBJ1-4; D not certain. V lost 5 bases and J lost 3, with 10 bases in between. The CDR3 sequence is 14 residues long. CDR1 LNHDA and CDR2 SQIVND come from the germline V gene (reference sequence). This CDR3 reads CASSQAAANEKLFF. CDR3 DNA sequence: TGTGCCAGTAGTCAGGCTGCAGCTAATGAAAAACTGTTTTTT.

V and J are TRBV6-5 and TRBJ1-1; the match to TRBD1 covers 12 bases. Germline V gene sequence: CDR1 MNHEY, CDR2 SVGAGI. Germline trimming cut 4 bases from V and 0 bases from J; bases unmatched to any gene: 3. The CDR3 has 16 amino acids. The CDR3 sequence is CASSSGTGGLNTEAFF. The CDR3 DNA is TGTGCCAGCAGTTCGGGGACAGGGGGCCTGAACACTGAAGCTTTCTTT.

The chain has TRBV29-1 and TRBJ2-3; 8 nucleotides align to TRBD1. V lost 4 bases and J lost 0; bases outside the gene matches: 3. The CDR3 has 14 amino acids. In germline, CDR1 is SQVTM, CDR2 ANQGSEA. CDR3 DNA sequence: TGCAGCGTTGTAAGGGACAGGAGCACAGATACGCAGTATTTT. Translated: CSVVRDRSTDTQYF.

The chain has TRBV6-5 and TRBJ2-7; a possible D gene is TRBD1 (6 bases). The CDR3 extends over 12 amino acids. V lost 11 bases to trimming and J lost 6 bases, with 17 bases between them. CDR1 and CDR2 from the germline V gene are MNHEY and SVGAGI. The CDR3, as DNA: TGTGCCGTTCAGGGGATAGCTGGCGAGCAGTACTTC. This translates into CAVQGIAGEQYF.

This clone was found once. This chain links TRBV6-1 with TRBJ1-5; 11 bases are shared with TRBD1. The CDR3 loop spans 19 amino acids. V shed 1 base, J shed 1 base, and the junction held 9 bases outside the gene matches. Looked up from germline, CDR1 is MNHNS and CDR2 is SASEGT. The CDR3 region is CASSEDHWTGGRSNQPQHF. DNA for the CDR3: TGTGCCAGCAGTGAAGACCATTGGACAGGGGGCAGGAGCAATCAGCCCCAGCATTTT.